This T cell receptor beta chain originates from a study of cytomegalovirus exposure and HLA in healthy donors (dated by TCRdb to the late 2010s). General notes on the study: According to an earlier analysis of 587 of the donors, about 180 million T cells yielded 117 million unique TCR beta sequences and about 300 Gb of sequence data. Roughly 300 gigabases of sequencing data and around 80 million unique TCR sequences made up an early release that covered around 640 HLA-typed donors. Among the approximately 420 genotyped donors, approximately 82% belonged to the genetic ancestry cluster associated with self-reported Caucasian donors. The study aimed to test whether signatures of past pathogen exposure could be identified by cataloging public T cell receptors. Using immunosequencing, the study profiled T cell repertoires from roughly 650 subjects and related those repertoires to cytomegalovirus serostatus. Besides the first cohort of roughly 700 subjects, a separate validation cohort made up of about 120 different subjects was used. High-throughput TCR immunosequencing, statistical association of individual TCRs with disease status, and machine learning were combined to predict cytomegalovirus infection status. In a later analysis, previously published TCR beta repertoires from 550 to 700 donors were re-analyzed and high-resolution HLA genotyping was added so that TCR occurrence patterns could be studied. The later analysis used no new phenotypic data to find candidate immune exposures, relying instead on TCR beta sequences and their occurrence across donors. An earlier analysis of nearly 600 of the donors applied high-throughput TCR beta sequencing to assess whether each TCR beta V gene segment acted as functional or pseudogenic. Donor age, sex, ethnicity and CMV serostatus were compiled alongside the repertoire data. A later genetic analysis took genome-wide SNP genotypes for about 60% of the roughly 670 donors and used that subset as a discovery cohort. All discovery cohort repertoires had been generated using a single sequencing platform. HLA typing covered class I and class II loci at four-digit resolution. The number of typed donors differed by locus: roughly 620-640 for A, B, C, DRB1 and DQB1; 500 to 550 for DQA1; around 610 for DPA1; and about 450 for DPB1. Roughly 5 DR-DQ haplotypes were treated as single units for association and clustering because of strong linkage in the cohort. Among 398 genotyped donors of the cohort, an average of approximately 240,000 unique TCR beta nucleotide sequences were sequenced per donor, roughly 20% of them non-productive.

Concerning this clone: It lacks a known antigen. The sample holds no much larger clone one base away, and base qualities are not on file.

Library creation used the immunoSEQ multiplex PCR assay. For the multiplex PCR, a mixture combining 60 forward primers for TCR Vbeta segments and 13 reverse primers for TCR Jbeta segments was used. The CDR3 region of rearranged TCR beta genes was amplified from genomic DNA with a multiplex PCR assay. The Illumina HiSeq System was used to sequence the amplified TCR beta libraries as 87-base-pair reads. As for how the authors treated the data: A later analysis tallied roughly 80 million unique TCR beta chains across the 666 repertoires, and about 12 million of those chains were shared by two or more donors. A nearest-neighbor algorithm error-corrected the raw reads and collapsed the reads into unique sequences, merging closely related sequences to remove PCR and sequencing errors. CDR3 sequences were aligned to IMGT reference sequences to assign V, D and J gene segments. For a sequence to be retained, a match of at least six nucleotides to both a V gene segment and a J gene segment was required. Rearrangements were called productive when the CDR3 lacked stop codons and stayed in frame with V and J; all others were non-productive. CDR3 was defined by IMGT convention, running from the second conserved V-encoded cysteine to the conserved J-encoded phenylalanine. Sequences without an unambiguous match to a single V gene segment were excluded from the earlier analysis of several hundred of the donors. In an earlier analysis of approximately 500 of the donors, a V segment was called functional when productive rearrangements were above 56.7%, and segregating when the standard deviation between donors exceeded 5%. A statistical classification framework was built for diagnosing cytomegalovirus status from the catalog of TCR beta chain sequences. In a later analysis, V and J genes were assigned by comparing TCR nucleotide sequences against IMGT/GENE-DB human TR gene sequences. The TCRdist pipeline was used in a later analysis to assign CDR3 sequences and most-parsimonious VDJ recombination scenarios. In a later analysis, every TCR beta chain was defined by the combination of its CDR3 amino acid sequence and its V-gene family, and reads without a unique V-gene family were dropped. In a later analysis, around 600 highly shared, low-generation-probability nucleotide sequences were removed to address suspected cross-contamination and a sequencing artifact. For each public chain, a later analysis derived a clonal expansion index from normalized ranks of inferred template counts within each repertoire. Generation probabilities in a later analysis came from a VDJ recombination model fitted to out-of-frame rearrangements, and those results were checked against IGoR. In a later analysis, hypergeometric tests were used to score TCR-TCR, TCR-HLA and TCR-CMV co-occurrence, with a repertoire-size bias correction applied to TCR pairs. False discovery rates were estimated in a later analysis by permuting HLA or CMV assignments 20 times. In a later analysis, co-occurring TCRs were grouped with DBSCAN, and TCRdist sequence similarity was added when clustering was performed within HLA-allele-positive subsets. Repertoires with fewer than 30,000 or more than 120,000 public chains, plus five repertoires with anomalous nucleotide sharing, were excluded from co-occurrence clustering. As stored in TCRdb, this immuneACCESS dataset retains in-frame rearrangements with V and J assigned. A fraction of the clones does not appear; measured against another copy, unresolved V genes explain less than half of the discrepancy, and the remainder lacks a known reason. Clone size and the V and J calls come from that table; the DNA yielded D and trimming. The sample table lists 120,000 or so clones, 75% to 80% of them with a count of one. The biggest ten clones account for approximately 6.5% of the sample.

In total, over 600 healthy bone marrow donors made up the cohort. All cohort members were sampled while nominally healthy, although unrecorded immune exposures were likely present. The donor was CMV seronegative and belonged to the group of several hundred seronegative cohort members. Every donor gave a peripheral blood sample, and the peripheral blood mononuclear cells from that sample were used for TCR beta sequencing. Genomic DNA was extracted from the blood cell samples with the Qiagen DNeasy Blood Extraction Kit. The germline V gene supplies CDR1 SGHTS and CDR2 YDEGEE. The trim is 5 bases for V and 7 bases for J, with a gap of 15 bases between the germline ends. Spanning cysteine to phenylalanine, the CDR3 consists of 14 amino acids. Only the CDR3 part of the read is kept: 42 bases, read in frame from the first base. Overall results and qualifications from the work: In a later analysis, TCR association rates were found to vary across HLA loci, with the most associated TCRs seen for DRB1 alleles and the fewest for HLA-C alleles. Because counts were too low, around 17 rarely observed V segments, including chromosome 9 orphons, were left out of the earlier analysis of 587 of the donors. A further reported finding was that TCR beta sequences accurately predicted the HLA-A and HLA-B alleles for most subjects in the first cohort. A few of the identified cytomegalovirus-associated TCR beta chains were confirmed in vitro to be specific for cytomegalovirus antigens. Because HLA typing was missing for some donors at each locus, association tests included only the typed subset. Because the 87-base-pair reads could not distinguish some IMGT-functional V segments, including TRBV6-2 and TRBV6-3, those segments were excluded. Most CMV-associated TCR beta chains appeared to be HLA-restricted in a later analysis, and the HLA associations seemed to be driven largely by CMV exposure. Immune exposure information for the cohort was limited to CMV serostatus. Several of the top co-occurrence clusters appeared to be linked to parvovirus B19, influenza, CMV and Epstein-Barr virus, according to a later analysis. A later analysis found that HLA-associated TCR beta chains were more clonally expanded and had lower generation probabilities than equally common non-associated chains. Broadly in line with IMGT annotations, most TCR beta V segments showed up in productive rearrangements about 90% or about 30% of the time in an earlier analysis of 450 to 600 of the donors. The presence/absence analyses assumed that sequencing depth was roughly uniform across donors, and that assumption may not be true. Correlated functional status among segregating V segments might be attributable to linkage disequilibrium, but an unknown experimental factor could not be ruled out. Assigning TCR associations to individual alleles was difficult when HLA alleles, especially DR and DQ, strongly co-occurred. In this cohort, only TCR beta chains were sequenced, and detectable features were limited by the absence of alpha or paired-chain data. Most TCR sequences were observed very rarely across donors, whereas some public TCRs were present in many individuals. Compared with the roughly 720-donor mean, donors in an Asian-associated ancestry cluster had fewer N-insertions in productive TCRs, according to a later genetic analysis. A cluster of highly shared sequence variants was judged likely to be a technical artifact of the sequencing pipeline. At a false discovery rate of 0.05, a later analysis linked some 17,000 TCR beta sequences to specific HLA alleles. A later genetic analysis associated a missense DCLRE1C variant with V-gene and J-gene trimming of TCR beta chains, and an independent cohort replicated the association. A total of 150 or so TCR beta chains were listed by the study as associated with cytomegalovirus. It was suggested by the authors that the approach could potentially be generalized to other disease states and immunological phenotypes. The classifier was reported to diagnose cytomegalovirus status with high specificity and sensitivity in both the original cohort and the validation cohort.

The rearrangement combines TRBV5-8 with TRBJ2-2, and TRBD1 may be the D gene, going by 6 matching bases. The sequenced sample was PBMCs. The TCR originated in a woman aged 40-49 years in good health and CMV-seronegative. CDR3 protein: CASRSEQGVGELFF. The sequenced DNA is TGTGCCAGCAGATCGGAACAGGGTGTCGGGGAGCTGTTTTTT.